The present T cell receptor beta chain was sequenced within a study of blood T cell repertoires in COVID-19. Clones were read by immunoSEQ multiplex PCR, and TCRdb kept only the in-frame ones, dropping some. Here the sample spans roughly 150,000 clones, around 89% being singletons. The source is a woman older than 75 with acute or convalescent COVID-19. Sequenced sample: peripheral blood.

The CDR3 reads CASSIKTGDTGELFF. The CDR3 region has the DNA TGTGCCAGTAGTATAAAGACAGGGGACACCGGGGAGCTGTTTTTT. The chain is built from TRBV19 and TRBJ2-2; 8 nucleotides match TRBD1. Unmatched junction bases numbered 2, after V lost 2 bases and J lost 3 bases. In germline, CDR1 is LNHDA, CDR2 SQIVND (reference sequence). The CDR3 is 15 residues long. The entire variable domain, with the rest obtained from reference TRBV19 and TRBJ2-2, is as follows: DGGITQSPKYLFRKEGQNVTLSCEQNLNHDAMYWYRQDPGQGLRLIYYSQIVNDFQKGDIAEGYSVSREKKESFPLTVTSAQKNPTAFYLCASSIKTGDTGELFFGEGSRLTVL.